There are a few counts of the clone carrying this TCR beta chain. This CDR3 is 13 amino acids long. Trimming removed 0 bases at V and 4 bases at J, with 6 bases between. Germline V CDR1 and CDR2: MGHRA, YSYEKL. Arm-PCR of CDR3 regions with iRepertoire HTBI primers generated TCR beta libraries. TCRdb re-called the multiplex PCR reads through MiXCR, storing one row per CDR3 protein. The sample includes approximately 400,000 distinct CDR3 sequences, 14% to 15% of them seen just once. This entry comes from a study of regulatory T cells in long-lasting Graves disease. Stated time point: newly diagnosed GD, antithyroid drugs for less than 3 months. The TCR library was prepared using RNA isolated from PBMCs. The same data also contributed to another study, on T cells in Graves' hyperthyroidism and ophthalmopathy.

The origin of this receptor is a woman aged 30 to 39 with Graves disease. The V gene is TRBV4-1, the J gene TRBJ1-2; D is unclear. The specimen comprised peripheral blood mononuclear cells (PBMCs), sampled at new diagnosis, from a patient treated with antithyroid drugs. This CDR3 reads CASSQDRSYGYTF. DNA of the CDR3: TGCGCCAGCAGCCAAGACAGGTCCTATGGCTACACCTTC.